A single sample gave rise to the 28 T cell receptor beta chains below, sequenced in a study of shared clonotypes between healthy human individuals. Here immunoSEQ multiplex PCR was the method, and the copy in TCRdb shows in-frame clones only, minus some. This sample carries about 2.4 million clones, approximately 94% of them seen once, and the ten largest clones take 0.11% to 0.15%. Sequenced sample: naive CD4+ T cells sorted from blood. The sample's subset: CD45RA+ positively selected. These receptors were taken from a man between 18 and 35 years old in good health.

This sequence joins TRBV4-1 and TRBJ2-2; perhaps TRBD2 as D (6 bases). The CDR3 length is 16 residues. The V gene lost 4 bases and the J gene lost 0 bases, with 12 bases spanning the gap. The germline CDR1 and CDR2 sequences are MGHRA and YSYEKL. The CDR3 nucleotides are TGCGCCAGCAGCCCCGGTCCGGGGGCGAACACCGGGGAGCTGTTTTTT. Residues: CASSPGPGANTGELFF.

DNA for the CDR3: TGTGCCAGCAGTTACACTGCCGGGAGGTCCTACGAGCAGTACTTC. As protein: CASSYTAGRSYEQYF. The rearrangement links TRBV6-5 to TRBJ2-7; TRBD2 aligns across 7 bases. Germline V gene sequence: CDR1 MNHEY, CDR2 SVGAGI. V shed 2 bases, J shed 1 base, and the junction held 5 bases outside the gene matches. The CDR3 is made up of 15 amino acids.

This chain uses TRBV19 with TRBJ1-5; D perhaps matches TRBD1 (6 bases). Trimming took off 7 bases at V and 4 bases at J, with 14 bases between the two ends. CDR1 is LNHDA and CDR2 is SQIVND in the germline V gene (reference sequence). The CDR3 is 14 residues long. In DNA, the CDR3 is TGTGCCAGTATGCGGACCCAGGGGAATCAGCCCCAGCATTTT. Protein: CASMRTQGNQPQHF.

Details on this clone: Different DNA sequences within this sample yield the same CDR3. Here the CDR3 DNA reads TGTGCCAGCAGCTCGTACACCGGGGAGCTGTTTTTT. Encoded protein: CASSSYTGELFF. The rearrangement joins TRBV7-2 to TRBJ2-2; D remains unclear. Trimming took 4 bases from V and 3 from J, leaving 3 bases between them. The CDR3 runs to 12 residues. Per germline, CDR1 SGHTA and CDR2 FQGNSA.

The V and J genes are TRBV28 and TRBJ2-7; 7 nucleotides agree with TRBD2. With V trimmed by 6 bases and J by 4 bases, 6 bases remained unmatched. Germline loops: CDR1 MDHEN, CDR2 SYDVKM. CDR3 length: 13 residues. The CDR3 DNA sequence: TGTGCCAGCAGCGGGGGGATAAGGTACGAGCAGTACTTC. This sequence encodes CASSGGIRYEQYF.

The chain employs TRBV6-5 and TRBJ2-2; 7 bases fit TRBD2. The CDR3 totals 13 residues. Germline V gene sequence: CDR1 MNHEY, CDR2 SVGAGI. J gave up 6 bases and V 6 bases, and 4 bases lay outside the gene matches. CDR3 bases: TGTGCCAGCAGCAATGGACTAGCCGGGGAGCTGTTTTTT. Translated, it gives CASSNGLAGELFF.

V and J are TRBV14 and TRBJ1-2; D is unclear. The V gene lost 0 bases and the J gene lost 8 bases, with 13 bases spanning the gap. Germline CDR1 reads SGHDN; CDR2 reads FVKESK. This CDR3 contains 14 residues. The CDR3 sequence: CASSQESGIGGYTF. CDR3 nucleotides: TGTGCCAGCAGCCAAGAGTCGGGGATAGGAGGCTACACCTTC. The full variable domain, in which reference TRBV14 and TRBJ1-2 provide the parts outside the CDR3, is EAGVTQFPSHSVIEKGQTVTLRCDPISGHDNLYWYRRVMGKEIKFLLHFVKESKQDESGMPNNRFLAERTGGTYSTLKVQPAELEDSGVYFCASSQESGIGGYTFGSGTRLTVV.

As DNA, the CDR3 is TGTGCCAGCAGCTTACGGCACCTTTGGGAGGATGAAGCTTTCTTT. Its protein is CASSLRHLWEDEAFF. V gene TRBV7-9 combines with J gene TRBJ1-1; D is ambiguous. The CDR3 runs to 15 residues. Germline values: CDR1 SEHNR, CDR2 FQNEAQ (reference sequence). The V gene lost 2 bases and the J gene lost 7 bases, with 17 bases spanning the gap. Full variable domain (rest looked up from reference TRBV7-9 and TRBJ1-1): DTGVSQNPRHKITKRGQNVTFRCDPISEHNRLYWYRQTLGQGPEFLTYFQNEAQLEKSRLLSDRFSAERPKGSFSTLEIQRTEQGDSAMYLCASSLRHLWEDEAFFGQGTRLTVV.

The gene calls are TRBV6-1 and TRBJ1-5; D not certain. From germline, CDR1 is MNHNS and CDR2 SASEGT. Trimming cost V 9 bases and J 6 bases, with 21 bases left between them. The CDR3 sequence is 15 residues long. In DNA, the CDR3 is TGTGCCAGTTCCGGGTCTCCCTACTCAGTTCAGCCCCAGCATTTT. This translates into CASSGSPYSVQPQHF.

The chain uses TRBV6-1 and TRBJ2-5; 7 nucleotides agree with TRBD2. CDR1 and CDR2 (germline): MNHNS, SASEGT. The CDR3 spans 17 residues. V shed 3 bases and J 7 bases; nucleotides not matched to a gene: 17. Written as DNA, the CDR3 is TGTGCCAGCAGTGACCGTCCTTGGGGGGGACGGATTTCGACCCAGTACTTC. It translates to CASSDRPWGGRISTQYF.

CDR3 nucleotides: TGCAGCGTTGAAGATCTTGGGCAGGGTACAGATACGCAGTATTTT. It yields the protein CSVEDLGQGTDTQYF. The chain joins TRBV29-1 to TRBJ2-3; D is perhaps TRBD1 (5 bases). The CDR3 runs 15 residues. V was cut by 0 bases and J by 3 bases, with 13 bases left in between. From germline, CDR1 is SQVTM and CDR2 ANQGSEA.

The V call is TRBV7-3, the J call TRBJ2-5, with no clear D. Between the trimmed V and J ends, which lost 2 bases and 2 bases, there was a span of 9 bases. The CDR3 loop spans 14 amino acids. From germline, CDR1 is SGHTA and CDR2 FQGTGA. The CDR3 spells CASSLDGNQETQYF. The CDR3 region has the DNA TGTGCCAGCAGCTTAGACGGAAATCAAGAGACCCAGTACTTC.

The chain is built from TRBV6-1 and TRBJ2-3; TRBD1 aligns across 7 bases. V lost 5 bases, J lost 7 bases, and 9 bases stayed unmatched. The length of the CDR3 is 14 residues. CDR1 and CDR2 from the germline V gene are MNHNS and SASEGT. The CDR3 is CASSSEGAFYTQYF. In DNA form, the CDR3 reads TGTGCCAGCAGTAGTGAGGGGGCCTTTTATACGCAGTATTTT.

The chain uses TRBV5-6 and TRBJ2-6; a possible D gene is TRBD1 (6 bases). Trimming removed 4 bases at V and 4 bases at J, with 21 bases between. Germline values: CDR1 SGHDT, CDR2 YYEEEE. The CDR3 runs 18 residues. The CDR3 nucleotides are TGTGCCAGCAGCCCATCCGGGACATTTTATCTCGGGGCCAACGTCCTGACTTTC. Protein product: CASSPSGTFYLGANVLTF.

This clone was recorded a few times. The chain couples TRBV6-1 to TRBJ1-1; D gene uncertain. The germline gives CDR1 MNHNS, CDR2 SASEGT. The CDR3 has 13 amino acids. Trimming stripped 4 bases from V and 4 bases from J, with 10 bases between. CDR3 DNA: TGTGCCAGCAGTGCCATCGTTGGCACTGAAGCTTTCTTT. It yields the protein CASSAIVGTEAFF.

This clone was detected once. This rearrangement joins TRBV7-2 to TRBJ2-1; D may be TRBD2 (6 bases). V was shortened by 5 bases and J by 4 bases, with 18 bases between the two germline ends. The CDR3 is 16 amino acids. Germline values: CDR1 SGHTA, CDR2 FQGNSA. In DNA form, the CDR3 reads TGTGCCAGCAGCGTAGGATTGGGACTCGCGTACAATGAGCAGTTCTTC. Its translation is CASSVGLGLAYNEQFF.

The chain combines TRBV27 with TRBJ1-6; D perhaps matches TRBD1 (5 bases). The CDR3 loop spans 16 amino acids. The V gene lost 5 bases and the J gene lost 0 bases, with 11 bases spanning the gap. Germline V gene lookup returns CDR1 MNHEY and CDR2 SMNVEV (reference sequence). The DNA of the CDR3 is TGTGCCAGCAGTGCCCGACAGAGCTCCTATAATTCACCCCTCCACTTT. This encodes CASSARQSSYNSPLHF.

The chain recombines TRBV19 with TRBJ1-1; the D is unclear. Trimming pared 4 bases from V and 7 bases from J, leaving 19 bases between. Germline CDR1 and CDR2: LNHDA and SQIVND (reference sequence). This CDR3 comprises 15 residues. The CDR3 sequence: CASSTPGRKVGEAFF. The CDR3 DNA reads TGTGCCAGTAGTACCCCCGGAAGAAAGGTTGGTGAAGCTTTCTTT.

The rearrangement joins TRBV14 to TRBJ2-1; 14 bases map to TRBD2. Germline CDR1 reads SGHDN; CDR2 reads FVKESK. V trimming: 0 bases; J trimming: 7 bases; junction bases outside the gene matches: 5. CDR3 size: 17 residues. The CDR3 nucleotides are TGTGCCAGCAGCCAAGAAAGGACTAGCGGGAGGTTAAATGAGCAGTTCTTC. Translation: CASSQERTSGRLNEQFF.

Note on this clone: This sample includes further DNA sequences coding for the same CDR3. The genes are TRBV6-6 and TRBJ2-7; D remains unclear. Germline CDR1 is MNHNY and CDR2 is SVGAGI (reference sequence). This CDR3 spans 12 amino acids. The V and J ends lost 2 bases and 4 bases respectively, with 6 bases between them. This chain's CDR3 is CASSYSSYEQYF. Here the CDR3 DNA reads TGTGCCAGCAGTTACAGTAGTTACGAGCAGTACTTC.

The CDR3 sequence is CASSSLGKGSRYEQYF. CDR3 nucleotide sequence: TGTGCCAGCAGTTCCCTGGGAAAGGGGAGCAGGTACGAGCAGTACTTC. The chain recombines TRBV6-5 with TRBJ2-7; D is perhaps TRBD1 or TRBD2 (5 bases each). Germline lookup yields CDR1 MNHEY and CDR2 SVGAGI. V lost 4 bases to trimming and J lost 4 bases, with 20 bases between them. The CDR3 contains 16 residues.

V is TRBV7-9 and J is TRBJ1-1; a possible D gene is TRBD1 (6 bases). The CDR3 runs 16 residues. With 5 bases removed from V and 4 bases from J, the gap between germline ends came to 20 bases. Germline V CDR1 and CDR2: SEHNR, FQNEAQ (reference sequence). CDR3 in amino acids: CASSTRQAPRGTEAFF. CDR3 DNA: TGTGCCAGCAGCACTCGACAGGCCCCCAGGGGCACTGAAGCTTTCTTT.

For this clone: The same CDR3 also results from other DNA sequences found in this sample. The chain recombines TRBV4-1 with TRBJ1-2; no clear D. In germline, CDR1 is MGHRA, CDR2 YSYEKL. CDR3 length: 14 residues. V was clipped by 1 base and J by 2 bases, with 8 bases between them. CDR3 sequence (DNA): TGCGCCAGCAGCCAAGCAGGAGGGAACTATGGCTACACCTTC. This translates into CASSQAGGNYGYTF.

The V gene is TRBV6-6, the J gene TRBJ2-3; D might be TRBD1 (5 bases). The CDR3 totals 16 residues. V shed 0 bases and J shed 4 bases, with 14 bases lying between them. The V gene's germline CDR1 is MNHNY and CDR2 SVGAGI (reference sequence). CDR3 protein: CASSYSSGPWADTQYF. Written as DNA, the CDR3 is TGTGCCAGCAGTTACTCATCAGGGCCGTGGGCAGATACGCAGTATTTT.

This chain uses TRBV6-5 with TRBJ2-5; no clear D. CDR1 and CDR2 (germline): MNHEY, SVGAGI. The CDR3 is made up of 11 amino acids. The V end lost 2 bases, the J end lost 7 bases, and 5 bases lay between the germline ends. The chain's CDR3 is CASSYLGTQYF. As DNA, the CDR3 is TGTGCCAGCAGTTACCTAGGGACCCAGTACTTC.

The rearrangement uses TRBV11-2 and TRBJ1-1, with D maybe TRBD1 (6 bases). V was clipped by 5 bases and J by 7 bases, with 17 bases between them. The CDR3 is 14 amino acids. Germline V gives CDR1 SGHAT, CDR2 FQNNGV. The CDR3 sequence is CASSTGDTVGEAFF. CDR3 DNA sequence: TGTGCCAGCAGCACTGGGGACACAGTAGGTGAAGCTTTCTTT. The full variable domain, its missing parts supplied by reference TRBV11-2 and TRBJ1-1, is EAGVAQSPRYKIIEKRQSVAFWCNPISGHATLYWYQQILGQGPKLLIQFQNNGVVDDSQLPKDRFSAERLKGVDSTLKIQPAKLEDSAVYLCASSTGDTVGEAFFGQGTRLTVV.

This chain joins TRBV20-1 and TRBJ1-2, with TRBD1 matching 7 bases. Per germline, CDR1 DFQATT and CDR2 SNEGSKA (reference sequence). This CDR3 has 10 amino acids. The V segment lost 6 bases and the J segment 10 bases; nucleotides outside the gene matches: 5. CDR3 bases: TGCAGTGCCCAGGACAGGTCCTACACCTTC. Its protein product is CSAQDRSYTF.

The genes are TRBV27 and TRBJ2-1, with 13 bases fitting TRBD2. Germline loops: CDR1 MNHEY, CDR2 SMNVEV (reference sequence). The V segment lost 8 bases and the J segment 7 bases; nucleotides outside the gene matches: 17. This CDR3 region has 18 residues. The CDR3 DNA sequence: TGTGCCAGCTCAGCTAGGACTAGCGGGAGCCTCCTCTTAAATGAGCAGTTCTTC. This encodes CASSARTSGSLLLNEQFF.